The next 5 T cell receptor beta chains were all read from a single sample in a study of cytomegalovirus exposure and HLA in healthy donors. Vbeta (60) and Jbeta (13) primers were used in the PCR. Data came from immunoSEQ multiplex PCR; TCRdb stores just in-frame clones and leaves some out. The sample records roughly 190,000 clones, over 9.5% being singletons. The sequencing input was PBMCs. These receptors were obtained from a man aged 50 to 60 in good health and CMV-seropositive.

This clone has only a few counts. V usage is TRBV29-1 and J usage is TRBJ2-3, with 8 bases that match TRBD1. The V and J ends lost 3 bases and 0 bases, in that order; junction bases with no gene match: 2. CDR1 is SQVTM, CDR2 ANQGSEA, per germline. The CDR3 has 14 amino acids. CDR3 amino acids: CSVDRDRSTDTQYF. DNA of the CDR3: TGCAGCGTTGACAGGGACAGGAGCACAGATACGCAGTATTTT.

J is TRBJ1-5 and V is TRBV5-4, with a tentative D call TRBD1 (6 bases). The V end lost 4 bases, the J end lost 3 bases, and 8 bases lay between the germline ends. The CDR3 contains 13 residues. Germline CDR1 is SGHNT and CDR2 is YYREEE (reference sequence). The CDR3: CASSRDINQPQHF. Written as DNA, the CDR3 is TGTGCCAGCAGCCGGGACATCAATCAGCCCCAGCATTTT. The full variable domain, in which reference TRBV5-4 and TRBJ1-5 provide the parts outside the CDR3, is ETGVTQSPTHLIKTRGQQVTLRCSSQSGHNTVSWYQQALGQGPQFIFQYYREEENGRGNFPPRFSGLQFPNYSSELNVNALELDDSALYLCASSRDINQPQHFGDGTRLSIL.

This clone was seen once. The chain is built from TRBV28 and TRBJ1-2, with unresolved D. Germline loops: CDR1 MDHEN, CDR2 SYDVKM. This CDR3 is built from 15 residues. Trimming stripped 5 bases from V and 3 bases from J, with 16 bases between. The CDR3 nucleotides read TGTGCCAGCAGTGGACCCCGGGATGGGGACTATGGCTACACCTTC. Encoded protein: CASSGPRDGDYGYTF.

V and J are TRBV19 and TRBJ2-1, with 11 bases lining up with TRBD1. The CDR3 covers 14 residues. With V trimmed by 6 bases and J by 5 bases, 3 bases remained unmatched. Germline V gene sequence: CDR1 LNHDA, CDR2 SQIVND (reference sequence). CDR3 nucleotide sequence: TGTGCCAGTAGAGGACAGGGGGCGAACAATGAGCAGTTCTTC. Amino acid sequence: CASRGQGANNEQFF.

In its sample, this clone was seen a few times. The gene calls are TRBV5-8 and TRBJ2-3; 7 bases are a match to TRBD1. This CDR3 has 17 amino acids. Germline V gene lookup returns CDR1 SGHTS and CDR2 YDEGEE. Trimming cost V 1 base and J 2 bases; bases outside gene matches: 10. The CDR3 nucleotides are TGTGCCAGCAGCTTGAAGACAGGGATCAGGATCACAGATACGCAGTATTTT. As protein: CASSLKTGIRITDTQYF.